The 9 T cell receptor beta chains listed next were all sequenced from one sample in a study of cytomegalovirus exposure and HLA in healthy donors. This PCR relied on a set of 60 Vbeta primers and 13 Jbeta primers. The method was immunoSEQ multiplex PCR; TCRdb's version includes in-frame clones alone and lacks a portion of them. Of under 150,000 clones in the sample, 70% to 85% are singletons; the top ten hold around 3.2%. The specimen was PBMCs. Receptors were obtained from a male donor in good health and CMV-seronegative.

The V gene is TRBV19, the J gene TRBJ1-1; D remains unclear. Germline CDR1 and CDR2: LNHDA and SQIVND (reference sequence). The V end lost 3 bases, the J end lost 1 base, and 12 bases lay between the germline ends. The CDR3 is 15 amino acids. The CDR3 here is CASSITVTPNTEAFF. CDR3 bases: TGTGCCAGTAGTATTACGGTCACCCCGAACACTGAAGCTTTCTTT. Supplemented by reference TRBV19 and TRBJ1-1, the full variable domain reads DGGITQSPKYLFRKEGQNVTLSCEQNLNHDAMYWYRQDPGQGLRLIYYSQIVNDFQKGDIAEGYSVSREKKESFPLTVTSAQKNPTAFYLCASSITVTPNTEAFFGQGTRLTVV.

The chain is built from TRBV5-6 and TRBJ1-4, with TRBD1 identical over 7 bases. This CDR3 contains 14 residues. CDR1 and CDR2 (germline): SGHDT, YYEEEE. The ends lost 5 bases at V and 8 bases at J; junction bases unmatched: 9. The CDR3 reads CASRHRGRGEKLFF. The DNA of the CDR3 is TGTGCCAGCAGACACAGGGGAAGGGGGGAAAAACTGTTTTTT.

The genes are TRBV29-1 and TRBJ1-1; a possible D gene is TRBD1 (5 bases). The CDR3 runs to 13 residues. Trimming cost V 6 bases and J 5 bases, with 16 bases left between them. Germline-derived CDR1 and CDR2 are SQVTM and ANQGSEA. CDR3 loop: CSVGPQTATEAFF. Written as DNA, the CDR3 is TGCAGCGTAGGACCCCAGACAGCAACTGAAGCTTTCTTT. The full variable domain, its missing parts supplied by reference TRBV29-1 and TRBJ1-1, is SAVISQKPSRDICQRGTSLTIQCQVDSQVTMMFWYRQQPGQSLTLIATANQGSEATYESGFVIDKFPISRPNLTFSTLTVSNMSPEDSSIYLCSVGPQTATEAFFGQGTRLTVV.

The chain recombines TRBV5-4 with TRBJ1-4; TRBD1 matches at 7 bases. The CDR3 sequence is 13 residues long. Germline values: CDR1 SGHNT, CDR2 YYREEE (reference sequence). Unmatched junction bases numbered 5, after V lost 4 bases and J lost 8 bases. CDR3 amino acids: CASSLTGNEKLFF. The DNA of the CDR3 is TGTGCCAGCAGCCTGACAGGGAACGAAAAACTGTTTTTT.

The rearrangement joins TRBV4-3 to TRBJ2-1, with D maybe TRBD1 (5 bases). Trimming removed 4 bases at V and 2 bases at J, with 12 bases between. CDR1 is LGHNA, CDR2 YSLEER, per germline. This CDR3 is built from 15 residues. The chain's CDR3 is CASSPERGTYNEQFF. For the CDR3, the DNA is TGCGCCAGCAGCCCCGAAAGGGGTACCTACAATGAGCAGTTCTTC.

The CDR3 spells CASSWSLNTEAFF. In DNA, the CDR3 is TGTGCCAGCAGCTGGAGTCTGAACACTGAAGCTTTCTTT. The chain is built from TRBV7-9 and TRBJ1-1; unclear D gene. The CDR3 contains 13 residues. CDR1 is SEHNR and CDR2 is FQNEAQ in the germline V gene (reference sequence). V lost 4 bases and J lost 0, with 6 bases in between.

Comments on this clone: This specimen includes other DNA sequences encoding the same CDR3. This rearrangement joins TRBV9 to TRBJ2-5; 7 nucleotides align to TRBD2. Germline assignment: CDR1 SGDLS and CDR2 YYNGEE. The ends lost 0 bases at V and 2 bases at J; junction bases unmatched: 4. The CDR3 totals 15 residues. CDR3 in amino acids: CASSVVGGGQETQYF. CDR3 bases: TGTGCCAGCAGCGTAGTTGGGGGGGGTCAAGAGACCCAGTACTTC.

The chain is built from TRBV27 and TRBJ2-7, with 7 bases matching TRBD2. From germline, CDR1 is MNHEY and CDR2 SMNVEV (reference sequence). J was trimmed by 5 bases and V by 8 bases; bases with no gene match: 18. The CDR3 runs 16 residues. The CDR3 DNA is TGTGCCAGCCATAAAAACTTCGGGAGCGGGACTAACGAGCAGTACTTC. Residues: CASHKNFGSGTNEQYF.

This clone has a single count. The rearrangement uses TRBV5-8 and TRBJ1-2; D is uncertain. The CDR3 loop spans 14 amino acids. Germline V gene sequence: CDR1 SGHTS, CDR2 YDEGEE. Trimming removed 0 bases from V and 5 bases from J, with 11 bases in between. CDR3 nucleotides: TGTGCCAGCAGCTTGGGGGATTGGAGGTATGGCTACACCTTC. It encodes CASSLGDWRYGYTF.